Given below is one TCR beta chain in context. Its antigen remains unidentified. This record comes from a study of shared clonotypes between healthy human individuals. Study findings and constraints: In this cohort, only blood was sampled, and tissue repertoires likely differ. Since donors were few, the genetic and exposure-history diversity represented was limited.

The repertoire was sequenced with immunoSEQ multiplex PCR; TCRdb's copy has only in-frame clones and lacks some. The table records 2,100,000 or so clones, approximately 96% of them present only once. Germline-derived CDR1 and CDR2 are SNHLY and FYNNEI. This CDR3 has 16 amino acids. The V and J ends lost 6 bases and 7 bases, in that order; junction bases with no gene match: 7. This clonotype originated in a man aged 18 to 30 in good health. The rearrangement uses TRBV2 and TRBJ2-1; 15 bases fit TRBD2. The source material was naive CD4+ T cells sorted from blood. The subset denotes: CD45RA+ positively selected. The CDR3 sequence is CASSRGLAGGKNEQFF. CDR3 DNA sequence: TGTGCCAGCAGCCGGGGACTAGCGGGAGGAAAAAATGAGCAGTTCTTC.